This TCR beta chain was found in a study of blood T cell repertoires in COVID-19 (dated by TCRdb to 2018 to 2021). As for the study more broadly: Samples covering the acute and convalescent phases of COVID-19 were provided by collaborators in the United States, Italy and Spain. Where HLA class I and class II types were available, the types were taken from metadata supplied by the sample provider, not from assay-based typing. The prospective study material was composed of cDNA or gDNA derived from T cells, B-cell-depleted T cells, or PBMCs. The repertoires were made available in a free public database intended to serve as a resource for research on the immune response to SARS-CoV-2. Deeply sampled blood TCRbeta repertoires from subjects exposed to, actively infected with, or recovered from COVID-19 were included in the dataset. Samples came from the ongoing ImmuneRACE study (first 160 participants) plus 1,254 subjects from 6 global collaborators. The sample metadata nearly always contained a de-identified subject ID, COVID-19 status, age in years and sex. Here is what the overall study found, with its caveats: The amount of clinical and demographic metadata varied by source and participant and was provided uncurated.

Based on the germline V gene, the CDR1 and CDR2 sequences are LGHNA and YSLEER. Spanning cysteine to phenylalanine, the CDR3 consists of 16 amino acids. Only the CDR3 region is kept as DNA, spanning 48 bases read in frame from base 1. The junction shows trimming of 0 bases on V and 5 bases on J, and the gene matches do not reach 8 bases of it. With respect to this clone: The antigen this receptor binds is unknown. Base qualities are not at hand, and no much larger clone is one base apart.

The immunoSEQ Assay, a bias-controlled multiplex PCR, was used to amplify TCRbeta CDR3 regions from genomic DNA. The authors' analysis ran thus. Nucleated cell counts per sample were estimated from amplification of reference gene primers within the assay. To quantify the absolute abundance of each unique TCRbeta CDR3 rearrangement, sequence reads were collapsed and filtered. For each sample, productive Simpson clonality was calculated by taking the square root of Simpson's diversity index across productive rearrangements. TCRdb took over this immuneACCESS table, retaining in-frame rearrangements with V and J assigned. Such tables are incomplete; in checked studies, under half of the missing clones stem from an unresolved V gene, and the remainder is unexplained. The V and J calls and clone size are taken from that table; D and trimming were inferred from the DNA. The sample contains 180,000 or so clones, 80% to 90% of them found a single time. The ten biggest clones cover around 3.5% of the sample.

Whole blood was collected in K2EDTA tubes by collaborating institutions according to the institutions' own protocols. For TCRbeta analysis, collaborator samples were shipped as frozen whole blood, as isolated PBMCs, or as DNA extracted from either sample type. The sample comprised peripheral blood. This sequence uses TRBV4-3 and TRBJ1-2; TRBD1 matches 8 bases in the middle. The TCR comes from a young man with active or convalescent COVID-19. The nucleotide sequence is TGCGCCAGCAGCCAAGATTGGGACAGGACCTTTTATGGCTACACCTTC. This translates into CASSQDWDRTFYGYTF.